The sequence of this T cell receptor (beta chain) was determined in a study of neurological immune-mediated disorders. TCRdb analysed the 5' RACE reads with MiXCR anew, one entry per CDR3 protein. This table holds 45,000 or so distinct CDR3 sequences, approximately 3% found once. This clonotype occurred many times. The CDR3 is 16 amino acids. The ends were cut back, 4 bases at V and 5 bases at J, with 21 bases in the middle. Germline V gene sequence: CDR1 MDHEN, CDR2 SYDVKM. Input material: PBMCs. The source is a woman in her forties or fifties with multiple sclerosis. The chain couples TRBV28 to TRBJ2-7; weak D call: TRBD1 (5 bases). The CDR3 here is CASSSPGHLIRDEQYF. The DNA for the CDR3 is TGTGCCAGCAGTTCCCCCGGACACCTGATCAGGGACGAGCAGTACTTC.